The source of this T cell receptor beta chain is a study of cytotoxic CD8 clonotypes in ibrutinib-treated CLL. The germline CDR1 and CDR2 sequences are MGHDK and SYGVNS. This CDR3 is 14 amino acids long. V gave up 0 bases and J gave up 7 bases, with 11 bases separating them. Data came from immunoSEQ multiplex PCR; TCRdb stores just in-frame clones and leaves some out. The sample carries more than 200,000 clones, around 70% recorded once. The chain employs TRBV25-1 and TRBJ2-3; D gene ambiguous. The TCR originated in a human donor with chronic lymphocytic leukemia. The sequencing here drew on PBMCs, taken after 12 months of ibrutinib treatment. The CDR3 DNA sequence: TGTGCCAGCAGTGAATACTACCAGACAAATACGCAGTATTTT. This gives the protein CASSEYYQTNTQYF. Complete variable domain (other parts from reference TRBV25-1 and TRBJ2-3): EADIYQTPRYLVIGTGKKITLECSQTMGHDKMYWYQQDPGMELHLIHYSYGVNSTEKGDLSSESTVSRIRTEHFPLTLESARPSHTSQYLCASSEYYQTNTQYFGPGTRLTVL.